This is a list of T cell receptor beta chains from one sample in a study of OX40 agonist ivuxolimab in advanced cancers. The protocol was immunoSEQ multiplex PCR, while the TCRdb copy is restricted to in-frame clones and leaves out a portion. The data show 65,000 to 85,000 clones, about 89% seen once. This sample comprised CD4+ or CD8+ T cells sorted from blood, obtained in a trial of the OX40 agonist ivuxolimab. These receptor sequences come from an adult with an advanced solid tumor such as melanoma, head and neck, liver or kidney cancer. CDR3s include the opening cysteine and the closing phenylalanine or tryptophan. The D gene is left open where the match is weak. Clone size is not always given. Where it is, it says once, few, many or a class for expanded clones.

j_gene: TRBJ2-3; abundance: once; d_gene: NA; v_gene: TRBV21-1; CDR3nt: TGTGCCAGCAGCAAAGGCGCAGGCGCGAGGGTCACAGATACGCAGTATTTT; CDR3aa: CASSKGAGARVTDTQYF
j_gene: TRBJ1-6; abundance: NA; d_gene: NA; v_gene: TRBV19; CDR3nt: TGTGCCAGTAGTATAGATCCGTGGGGGTCACCCCTCCACTTT; CDR3aa: CASSIDPWGSPLHF
j_gene: TRBJ2-5; abundance: NA; d_gene: NA; v_gene: TRBV5-1; CDR3nt: TGCGCCAGCCGCTTAGGGGGGGGAGAGACCCAGTACTTC; CDR3aa: CASRLGGGETQYF
j_gene: TRBJ1-2; abundance: NA; d_gene: TRBD1; v_gene: TRBV5-1; CDR3nt: TGCGCCAGCAGCTTGGGACAGGGAGCCTATGGCTACACCTTC; CDR3aa: CASSLGQGAYGYTF
j_gene: TRBJ1-2; abundance: NA; d_gene: NA; v_gene: TRBV18; CDR3nt: TGTGCCAGCTCACCGGGCTTACCAAGCCCGACCACCCTTAACTATGGCTACACCTTC; CDR3aa: CASSPGLPSPTTLNYGYTF
j_gene: TRBJ2-7; abundance: NA; d_gene: NA; v_gene: TRBV5-1; CDR3nt: TGCGCCAGCAGCCCAGACGGGGACACTGCCTACGAGCAGTACTTC; CDR3aa: CASSPDGDTAYEQYF
j_gene: TRBJ1-1; abundance: NA; d_gene: NA; v_gene: TRBV19; CDR3nt: TGTGCCAGTAGTACCAACGGGGGGGACACTGAAGCTTTCTTT; CDR3aa: CASSTNGGDTEAFF
j_gene: TRBJ2-2; abundance: NA; d_gene: NA; v_gene: TRBV2; CDR3nt: TGTGCCAGCCTGGGAGGGGGGGGCGCCGGGGAGCTGTTTTTT; CDR3aa: CASLGGGGAGELFF
j_gene: TRBJ1-2; abundance: NA; d_gene: NA; v_gene: TRBV5-1; CDR3nt: TGCGCCAGCAGGTTTTCCGGGACCCCCATCGGCTACACCTTC; CDR3aa: CASRFSGTPIGYTF
j_gene: TRBJ2-5; abundance: NA; d_gene: NA; v_gene: TRBV28; CDR3nt: TGTGCCAGCAGTTTTACCCCGGGGCGCGGTGGGGGGCGAGAGACCCAGTACTTC; CDR3aa: CASSFTPGRGGGRETQYF
j_gene: TRBJ2-7; abundance: NA; d_gene: NA; v_gene: TRBV5-6; CDR3nt: TGTGCCAGCAGCTTGTCTTCCTACGAGCAGTACTTC; CDR3aa: CASSLSSYEQYF
j_gene: TRBJ2-1; abundance: NA; d_gene: NA; v_gene: TRBV25-1; CDR3nt: TGTGCCACCGCCGCGCAGGTCTCCTACAATGAGCAGTTCTTC; CDR3aa: CATAAQVSYNEQFF
j_gene: TRBJ1-4; abundance: NA; d_gene: NA; v_gene: TRBV19; CDR3nt: TGTGCCAGTAGTATAGATGGTCGGGGGAGCGAAAAACTGTTTTTT; CDR3aa: CASSIDGRGSEKLFF
j_gene: TRBJ2-2; abundance: NA; d_gene: NA; v_gene: TRBV7-8; CDR3nt: TGTGCCAGCAGCTTGGGCGAGGGCACCGGGGAGCTGTTTTTT; CDR3aa: CASSLGEGTGELFF
j_gene: TRBJ1-5; abundance: NA; d_gene: NA; v_gene: TRBV27; CDR3nt: TGTGCCAGCAGTTTAAGAGTCAATTTGCAGCCCCAGCATTTT; CDR3aa: CASSLRVNLQPQHF
j_gene: TRBJ1-1; abundance: NA; d_gene: NA; v_gene: TRBV5-1; CDR3nt: TGCGCCAGCAGCCCACTCGACCCAAACACTGAAGCTTTCTTT; CDR3aa: CASSPLDPNTEAFF
j_gene: TRBJ2-1; abundance: NA; d_gene: TRBD2; v_gene: TRBV5-5; CDR3nt: TGTGCCAGCAGCTTGAGGACTAGCGGGAGCTCAGAGCAGTTCTTC; CDR3aa: CASSLRTSGSSEQFF